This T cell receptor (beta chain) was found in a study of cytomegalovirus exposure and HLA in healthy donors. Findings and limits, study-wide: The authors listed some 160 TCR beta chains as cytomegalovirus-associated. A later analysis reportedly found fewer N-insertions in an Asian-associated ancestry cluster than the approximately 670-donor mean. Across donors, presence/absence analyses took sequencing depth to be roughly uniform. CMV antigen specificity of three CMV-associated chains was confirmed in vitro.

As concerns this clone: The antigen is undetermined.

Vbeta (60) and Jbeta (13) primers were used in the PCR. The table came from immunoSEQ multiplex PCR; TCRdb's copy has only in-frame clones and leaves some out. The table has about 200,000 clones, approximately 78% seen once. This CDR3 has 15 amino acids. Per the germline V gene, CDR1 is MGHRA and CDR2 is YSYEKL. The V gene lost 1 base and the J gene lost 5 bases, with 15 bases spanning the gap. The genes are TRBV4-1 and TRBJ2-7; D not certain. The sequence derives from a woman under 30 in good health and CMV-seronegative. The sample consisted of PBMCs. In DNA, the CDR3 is TGCGCCAGCAGCCAAGGGTGGGCTGGCCTCAACGAGCAGTACTTC. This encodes CASSQGWAGLNEQYF.